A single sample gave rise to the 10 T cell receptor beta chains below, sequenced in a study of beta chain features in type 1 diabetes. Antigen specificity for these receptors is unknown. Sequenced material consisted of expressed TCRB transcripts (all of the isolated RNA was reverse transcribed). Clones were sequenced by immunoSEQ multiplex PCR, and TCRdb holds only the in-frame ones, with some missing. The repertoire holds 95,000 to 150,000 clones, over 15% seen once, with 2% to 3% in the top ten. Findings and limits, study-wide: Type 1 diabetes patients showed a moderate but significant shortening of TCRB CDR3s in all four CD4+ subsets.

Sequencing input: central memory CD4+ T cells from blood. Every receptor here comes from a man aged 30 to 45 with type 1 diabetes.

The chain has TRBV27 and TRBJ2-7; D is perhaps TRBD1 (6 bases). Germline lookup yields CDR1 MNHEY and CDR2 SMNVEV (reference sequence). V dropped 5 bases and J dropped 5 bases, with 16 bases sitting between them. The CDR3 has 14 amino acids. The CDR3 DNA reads TGTGCCAGCAGTACTCAGGGGATTTGGGACGAGCAGTACTTC. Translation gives CASSTQGIWDEQYF.

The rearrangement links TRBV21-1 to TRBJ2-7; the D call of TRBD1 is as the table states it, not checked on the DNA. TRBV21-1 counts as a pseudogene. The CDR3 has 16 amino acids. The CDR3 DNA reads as TGTGCCAGCAGCAGAATTGGGGACAGGCCCTCCTACGAGCAGTACTTC. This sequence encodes CASSRIGDRPSYEQYF.

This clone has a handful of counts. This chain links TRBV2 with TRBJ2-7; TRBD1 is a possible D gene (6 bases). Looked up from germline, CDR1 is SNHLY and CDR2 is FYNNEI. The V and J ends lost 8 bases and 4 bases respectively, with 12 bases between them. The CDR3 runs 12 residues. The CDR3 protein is CASRPGQYEQYF. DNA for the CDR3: TGTGCCAGCCGACCAGGACAGTACGAGCAGTACTTC.

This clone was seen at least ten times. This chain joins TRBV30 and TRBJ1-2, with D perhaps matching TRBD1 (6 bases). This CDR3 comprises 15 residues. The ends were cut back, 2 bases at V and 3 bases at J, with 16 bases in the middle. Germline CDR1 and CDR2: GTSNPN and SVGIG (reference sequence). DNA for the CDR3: TGTGCCTGGAGTCCTCCGGGGGCTGTGGACTATGGCTACACCTTC. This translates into CAWSPPGAVDYGYTF.

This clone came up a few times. In nucleotides, the CDR3 is TGTGCCTGGAGTATAGCGGGGGGCGACAATGAGCAGTTCTTC. Encoded protein: CAWSIAGGDNEQFF. This rearrangement joins TRBV30 to TRBJ2-1, with 10 bases lining up with TRBD2. The CDR3 covers 14 residues. V gave up 2 bases and J gave up 5 bases; unmatched junction bases: 3. Germline V gives CDR1 GTSNPN, CDR2 SVGIG (reference sequence). Full variable domain (missing parts from reference TRBV30 and TRBJ2-1): SQTIHQWPATLVQPVGSPLSLECTVEGTSNPNLYWYRQAAGRGLQLLFYSVGIGQISSEVPQNLSASRPQDRQFILSSKKLLLSDSGFYLCAWSIAGGDNEQFFGPGTRLTVL.

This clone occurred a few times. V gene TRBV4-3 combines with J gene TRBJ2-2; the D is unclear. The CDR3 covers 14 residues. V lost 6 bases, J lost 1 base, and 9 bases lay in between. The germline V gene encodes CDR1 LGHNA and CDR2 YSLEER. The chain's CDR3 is CASRKGWNTGELFF. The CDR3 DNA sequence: TGCGCCAGCAGGAAAGGCTGGAACACCGGGGAGCTGTTTTTT.

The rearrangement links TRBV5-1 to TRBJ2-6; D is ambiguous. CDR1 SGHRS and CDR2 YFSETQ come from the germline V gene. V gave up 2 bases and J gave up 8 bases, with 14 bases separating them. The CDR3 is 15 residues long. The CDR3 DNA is TGCGCCAGCAGCTTTGATGGAGTTGAGTCCAACGTCCTGACTTTC. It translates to CASSFDGVESNVLTF.

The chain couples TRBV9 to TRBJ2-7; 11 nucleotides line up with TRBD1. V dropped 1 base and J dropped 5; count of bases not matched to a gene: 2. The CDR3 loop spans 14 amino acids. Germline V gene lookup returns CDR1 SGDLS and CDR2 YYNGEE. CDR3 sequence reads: CASSVSDRGHEQYF. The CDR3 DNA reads TGTGCCAGCAGCGTATCGGACAGGGGGCACGAGCAGTACTTC.

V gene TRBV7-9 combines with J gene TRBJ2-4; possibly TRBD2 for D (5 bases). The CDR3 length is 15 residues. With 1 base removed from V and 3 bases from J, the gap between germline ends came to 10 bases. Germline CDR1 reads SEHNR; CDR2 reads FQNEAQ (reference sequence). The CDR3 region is CASSLDGSLKNIQYF. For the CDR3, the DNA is TGTGCCAGCAGCTTAGATGGGAGCCTCAAAAACATTCAGTACTTC.

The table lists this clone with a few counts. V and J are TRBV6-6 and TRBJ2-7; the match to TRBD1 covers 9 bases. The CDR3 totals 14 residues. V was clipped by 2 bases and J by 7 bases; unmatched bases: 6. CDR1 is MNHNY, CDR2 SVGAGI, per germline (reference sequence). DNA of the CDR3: TGTGCCAGCAGTTACGGGACAGGGTTGGGGGAGCAGTACTTC. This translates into CASSYGTGLGEQYF.